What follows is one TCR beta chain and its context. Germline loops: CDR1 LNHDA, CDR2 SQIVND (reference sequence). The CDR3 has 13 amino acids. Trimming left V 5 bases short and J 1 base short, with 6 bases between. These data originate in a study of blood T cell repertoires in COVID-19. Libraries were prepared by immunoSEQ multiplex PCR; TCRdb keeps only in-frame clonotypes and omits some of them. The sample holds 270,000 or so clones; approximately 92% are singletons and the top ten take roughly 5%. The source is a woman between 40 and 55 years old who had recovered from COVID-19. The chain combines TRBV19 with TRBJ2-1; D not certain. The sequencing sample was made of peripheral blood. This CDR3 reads CASSFGSYNEQFF. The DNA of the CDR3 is TGTGCCAGTAGTTTCGGGTCCTACAATGAGCAGTTCTTC.